This T cell receptor (beta chain) comes out of a study of blood T cell repertoires in COVID-19. Study as a whole: The United States, Italy and Spain provided the acute and convalescent COVID-19 samples. From T cells, B-cell-depleted T cells, or PBMCs came the material, which was cDNA or gDNA.

The ends were cut back, 3 bases at V and 7 bases at J, with 16 bases in the middle. CDR1 and CDR2 (germline): MNHEY, SVGAGI. The CDR3 is 16 residues long. In the original processing: For nucleated cells, counts were estimated from reference gene primer amplification. Only in-frame clones appear in the TCRdb table, and some are missing; sequencing was by immunoSEQ multiplex PCR. The D gene and trimming were derived from the DNA, and the V and J assignments and clone size from that table. The table shows 140,000 to 150,000 clones, with 84% occurring only once. This chain connects TRBV6-5 to TRBJ1-6, with D perhaps TRBD1 (6 bases). The source is a man aged 60 to 69 with active or convalescent COVID-19. Sequencing was done on a sample of peripheral blood. The CDR3 protein is CASSYGGGRGNSPLHF. In nucleotides, the CDR3 is TGTGCCAGCAGTTATGGTGGCGGCAGGGGAAATTCACCCCTCCACTTT.